What follows is one T cell receptor (beta chain) and its context. Methods used by the authors: Using reference gene primer amplification, nucleated cell counts were estimated. Repertoires were generated with immunoSEQ multiplex PCR, while TCRdb's copy carries only in-frame clones and drops some. V and J calls and clone size are copied from that table; D and trimming were computed from the DNA. The repertoire has some 130,000 clones, about 89% of them found once; the top ten carry about 17%. The data are from a study of blood T cell repertoires in COVID-19. Trimming removed 4 bases from V and 8 bases from J; junction bases left unmatched: 17. Germline V gene data show CDR1 as MNHNS and CDR2 as SASEGT. CDR3 size: 17 residues.

The origin of this receptor is a man in his forties or fifties with active or convalescent COVID-19. V is TRBV6-1 and J is TRBJ1-2, with 9 bases fitting TRBD1. The sample was peripheral blood. The CDR3 protein is CASSADGTGIVAGGYTF. CDR3 in DNA: TGTGCCAGCAGTGCCGATGGGACAGGGATCGTAGCTGGCGGCTACACCTTC.